This is a list of T cell receptor beta chains from one sample in a study of T cells in Graves' hyperthyroidism and ophthalmopathy. TCRdb ran MiXCR on the multiplex PCR reads and lists one entry per CDR3 protein. The table lists about 400,000 distinct CDR3 sequences, 13% to 15% of them singletons. Sequencing was performed on blood. Receptors originate from a woman in her sixties or seventies with Graves' ophthalmopathy. Both conserved end residues are trimmed from each CDR3.

v_call: TRBV20-1; cdr3_length: 11; cdr3_aa: SARGGVYDEQY
v_call: TRBV2; cdr3_length: 12; cdr3_aa: ASRSDRAGGTQY
v_call: TRBV20-1; cdr3_length: 12; cdr3_aa: RRLGLADQETQY
v_call: TRBV7-2; cdr3_length: 15; cdr3_aa: ASSTQGLAGDTDTQY
v_call: TRBV11-3; cdr3_length: 13; cdr3_aa: ASSLLLGPADTQY
v_call: TRBV5-6; cdr3_length: 11; cdr3_aa: AMGLAGTDTQY
v_call: TRBV7-2; cdr3_length: 15; cdr3_aa: ASSLFGAGGAQETQY
v_call: TRBV2; cdr3_length: 13; cdr3_aa: ASSERRIADEKLF
v_call: TRBV12-3/TRBV12-4; cdr3_length: 14; cdr3_aa: ASTPVGLADYNEQF
v_call: TRBV7-2; cdr3_length: 15; cdr3_aa: ASSLIPLREWWHEQY
v_call: TRBV24-1; cdr3_length: 14; cdr3_aa: ATSDPGTSINNEQF
v_call: TRBV20-1; cdr3_length: 11; cdr3_aa: SAGQGAPETQY
v_call: TRBV27; cdr3_length: 14; cdr3_aa: ASSPLGTSGSYEQY
v_call: TRBV29-1; cdr3_length: 12; cdr3_aa: SVDGGAANYGYT
v_call: TRBV2; cdr3_length: 13; cdr3_aa: ASAQDRLNTGELF
v_call: TRBV6-1; cdr3_length: 13; cdr3_aa: ASSEIGRSYNEQF
v_call: TRBV4-1; cdr3_length: 13; cdr3_aa: ASSQSGKNTGELF
v_call: TRBV7-3; cdr3_length: 15; cdr3_aa: ASSLEGTSGNTDTQY
v_call: TRBV6-2/TRBV6-3; cdr3_length: 9; cdr3_aa: ASSDSNEQF
v_call: TRBV20-1; cdr3_length: 9; cdr3_aa: TIQTVHEQY
v_call: TRBV28; cdr3_length: 15; cdr3_aa: ASGIQGSDLHTDTQY
v_call: TRBV20-1; cdr3_length: 12; cdr3_aa: SAPTSGRGNEQY
v_call: TRBV5-5; cdr3_length: 13; cdr3_aa: ASSSSLVGGETQY
v_call: TRBV28; cdr3_length: 13; cdr3_aa: ASSHGQGAPYEQY
v_call: TRBV4-1; cdr3_length: 14; cdr3_aa: ASRQRDSGSSDTQY
v_call: TRBV27; cdr3_length: 11; cdr3_aa: ASSVRGTTEAF
v_call: TRBV28; cdr3_length: 13; cdr3_aa: ASSPRSRPNQPQH
v_call: TRBV11-2; cdr3_length: 16; cdr3_aa: ASSFSGTSGGIYNEQF
v_call: TRBV2; cdr3_length: 14; cdr3_aa: ASSEALAVGQNIQY